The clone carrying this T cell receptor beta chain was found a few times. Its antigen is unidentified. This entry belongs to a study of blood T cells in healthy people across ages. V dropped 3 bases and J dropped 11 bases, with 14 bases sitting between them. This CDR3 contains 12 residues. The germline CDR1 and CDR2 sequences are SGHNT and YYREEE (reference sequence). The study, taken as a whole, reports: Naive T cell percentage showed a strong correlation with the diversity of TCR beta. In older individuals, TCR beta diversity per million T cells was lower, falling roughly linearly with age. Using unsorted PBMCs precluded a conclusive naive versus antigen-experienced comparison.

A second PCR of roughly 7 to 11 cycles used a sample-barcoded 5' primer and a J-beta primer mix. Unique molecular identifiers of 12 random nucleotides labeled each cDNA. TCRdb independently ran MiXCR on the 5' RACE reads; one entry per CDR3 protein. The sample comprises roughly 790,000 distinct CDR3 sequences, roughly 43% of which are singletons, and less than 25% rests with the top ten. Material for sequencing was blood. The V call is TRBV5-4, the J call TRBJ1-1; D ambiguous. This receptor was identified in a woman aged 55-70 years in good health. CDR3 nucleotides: TGTGCCAGCAGCTATATAAAAGAGGCGGCTTTCTTT. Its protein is CASSYIKEAAFF.